These 4 T cell receptor beta chains share one sample of origin, sequenced in a study of T cell responses to AZD1222 COVID-19 vaccine. Libraries were prepared by immunoSEQ multiplex PCR; TCRdb keeps only in-frame clonotypes and omits some of them. The data show 95,000 to 100,000 clones, with roughly 90% seen just once and roughly 15% held by the top ten. The material was peripheral blood, obtained 28 days after the second AZD1222 dose. These receptors were collected from an adult who received the AZD1222 COVID-19 vaccine.

The genes are TRBV6-6 and TRBJ1-2; D is perhaps TRBD1 (5 bases). Germline CDR1 reads MNHNY; CDR2 reads SVGAGI (reference sequence). The V gene lost 5 bases and the J gene lost 4 bases, with 14 bases spanning the gap. The CDR3 runs 14 residues. The DNA of the CDR3 is TGTGCCAGCAGTGACGGACGGGGGATCTATGGCTACACCTTC. This codes for CASSDGRGIYGYTF.

This clone appeared once. The gene calls are TRBV5-4 and TRBJ2-3, with D possibly TRBD1 on 6 matching bases. Germline values: CDR1 SGHNT, CDR2 YYREEE (reference sequence). The CDR3 extends over 15 amino acids. V dropped 4 bases and J dropped 2 bases, with 14 bases sitting between them. CDR3 DNA: TGTGCCAGCAGCCTCACAGGGCCCCTCACAGATACGCAGTATTTT. The encoded protein is CASSLTGPLTDTQYF.

The CDR3 nucleotides are TGTGCCAGCAGGCCCCTCGGGACTGGGGTTGGGGTCGGGGAGCAGTTCTTC. Protein sequence: CASRPLGTGVGVGEQFF. This chain links TRBV2 with TRBJ2-1; a weak D match, TRBD2 (6 bases). V lost 6 bases, J lost 10 bases, and 28 bases lay in between. This CDR3 is 17 amino acids long. Germline V gene sequence: CDR1 SNHLY, CDR2 FYNNEI.

The chain carries TRBV19 and TRBJ1-2; perhaps TRBD1 as D (5 bases). V shed 5 bases and J shed 4 bases, with 14 bases lying between them. Germline CDR1 reads LNHDA; CDR2 reads SQIVND (reference sequence). This CDR3 has 14 amino acids. The CDR3 DNA sequence: TGTGCCAGTAGTCCCTCTGACAGAGCCTATGGCTACACCTTC. Its protein is CASSPSDRAYGYTF.